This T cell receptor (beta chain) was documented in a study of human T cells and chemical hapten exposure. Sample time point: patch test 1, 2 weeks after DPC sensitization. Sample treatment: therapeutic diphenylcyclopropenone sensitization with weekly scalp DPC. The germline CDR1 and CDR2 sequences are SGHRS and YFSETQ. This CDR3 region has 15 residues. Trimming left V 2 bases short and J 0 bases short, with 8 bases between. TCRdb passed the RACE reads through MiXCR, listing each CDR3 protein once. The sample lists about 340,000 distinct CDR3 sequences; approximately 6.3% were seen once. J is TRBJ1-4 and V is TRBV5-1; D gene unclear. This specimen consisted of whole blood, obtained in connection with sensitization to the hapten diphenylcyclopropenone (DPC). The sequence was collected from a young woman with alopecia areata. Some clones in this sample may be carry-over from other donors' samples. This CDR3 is CASSFSNPTNEKLFF. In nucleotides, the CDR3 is TGCGCCAGCAGCTTCTCAAATCCAACTAATGAAAAACTGTTTTTT.